This TCR beta chain stems from a study of T cell repertoires in cytomegalovirus infection. For the study at large: Indications came from public TCR beta signatures; they pointed to CMV infection and to a matching HLA type. Study-level points and caveats: Cumulative public TCR beta family frequency identified carriers of CMV plus the relevant HLA. Across the ex vivo response, the dominant clonotypes were HLA-C-restricted CMV-specific TCR beta clonotypes.

A note on this clonotype: Its target is not known.

The germline V gene encodes CDR1 MNHEY and CDR2 SVGEGT. CDR3 length equals 16 residues. The trim removed 6 bases at V and 3 bases at J, leaving 8 bases unmatched. From the reads, TCRdb called clonotypes with MiXCR, one entry per CDR3 protein. The sample lists some 97,000 distinct CDR3 sequences, 20% to 30% occurring once. Sequenced: CD8+ T cells from PBMCs. The TCR sequence derives from a human donor in good health (CMV status not recorded). Some clones in this sample may be carry-over from other donors' samples. The chain recombines TRBV6-2 or TRBV6-3 with TRBJ2-3; 11 bases match TRBD2. The DNA for the CDR3 is TGTGCCAGCAGACAACTAGCGGGAGAAGGGACAGATACGCAGTATTTT. It encodes CASRQLAGEGTDTQYF.